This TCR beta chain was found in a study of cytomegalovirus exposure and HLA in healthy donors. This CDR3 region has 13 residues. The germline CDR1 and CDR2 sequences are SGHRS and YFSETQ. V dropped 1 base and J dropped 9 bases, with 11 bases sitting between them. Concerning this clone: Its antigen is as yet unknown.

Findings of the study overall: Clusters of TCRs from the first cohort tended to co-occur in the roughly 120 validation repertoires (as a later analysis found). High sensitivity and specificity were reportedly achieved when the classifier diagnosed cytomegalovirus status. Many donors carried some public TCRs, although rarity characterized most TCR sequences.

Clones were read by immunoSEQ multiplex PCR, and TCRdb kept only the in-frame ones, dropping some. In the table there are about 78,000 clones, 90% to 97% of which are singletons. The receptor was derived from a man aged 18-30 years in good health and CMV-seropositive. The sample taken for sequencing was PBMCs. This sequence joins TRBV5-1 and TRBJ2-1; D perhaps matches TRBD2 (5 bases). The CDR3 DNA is TGCGCCAGCAGCTTGTCGACTATTAGTGAGCAGTTCTTC. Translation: CASSLSTISEQFF. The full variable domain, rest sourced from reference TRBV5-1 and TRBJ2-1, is KAGVTQTPRYLIKTRGQQVTLSCSPISGHRSVSWYQQTPGQGLQFLFEYFSETQRNKGNFPGRFSGRQFSNSRSEMNVSTLELGDSALYLCASSLSTISEQFFGPGTRLTVL.